This TCR beta chain is drawn from a study of cytomegalovirus exposure and HLA in healthy donors. This clone is classed as medium-sized. In the PCR, 60 Vbeta and 13 Jbeta primers were used. The assay was immunoSEQ multiplex PCR, and TCRdb's table has in-frame clones only and misses some. The data contain some 91,000 clones, around 77% of them singletons. V lost 3 bases and J 1 base, leaving 16 bases between the germline ends. CDR3 length: 17 residues. CDR1 is SGHDT and CDR2 is YYEEEE in the germline V gene. The clonotype was recovered from a man aged 35-49 years in good health and CMV-seronegative. Sequencing was performed on PBMCs. The chain employs TRBV5-6 and TRBJ1-4, with D maybe TRBD1 (5 bases). In DNA form, the CDR3 reads TGTGCCAGCAGCTGGGTGGGGCAGGGCTTAACTAATGAAAAACTGTTTTTT. This sequence encodes CASSWVGQGLTNEKLFF. The whole variable domain, filled in from reference TRBV5-6 and TRBJ1-4, reads DAGVTQSPTHLIKTRGQQVTLRCSPKSGHDTVSWYQQALGQGPQFIFQYYEEEERQRGNFPDRFSGHQFPNYSSELNVNALLLGDSALYLCASSWVGQGLTNEKLFFGSGTQLSVL.